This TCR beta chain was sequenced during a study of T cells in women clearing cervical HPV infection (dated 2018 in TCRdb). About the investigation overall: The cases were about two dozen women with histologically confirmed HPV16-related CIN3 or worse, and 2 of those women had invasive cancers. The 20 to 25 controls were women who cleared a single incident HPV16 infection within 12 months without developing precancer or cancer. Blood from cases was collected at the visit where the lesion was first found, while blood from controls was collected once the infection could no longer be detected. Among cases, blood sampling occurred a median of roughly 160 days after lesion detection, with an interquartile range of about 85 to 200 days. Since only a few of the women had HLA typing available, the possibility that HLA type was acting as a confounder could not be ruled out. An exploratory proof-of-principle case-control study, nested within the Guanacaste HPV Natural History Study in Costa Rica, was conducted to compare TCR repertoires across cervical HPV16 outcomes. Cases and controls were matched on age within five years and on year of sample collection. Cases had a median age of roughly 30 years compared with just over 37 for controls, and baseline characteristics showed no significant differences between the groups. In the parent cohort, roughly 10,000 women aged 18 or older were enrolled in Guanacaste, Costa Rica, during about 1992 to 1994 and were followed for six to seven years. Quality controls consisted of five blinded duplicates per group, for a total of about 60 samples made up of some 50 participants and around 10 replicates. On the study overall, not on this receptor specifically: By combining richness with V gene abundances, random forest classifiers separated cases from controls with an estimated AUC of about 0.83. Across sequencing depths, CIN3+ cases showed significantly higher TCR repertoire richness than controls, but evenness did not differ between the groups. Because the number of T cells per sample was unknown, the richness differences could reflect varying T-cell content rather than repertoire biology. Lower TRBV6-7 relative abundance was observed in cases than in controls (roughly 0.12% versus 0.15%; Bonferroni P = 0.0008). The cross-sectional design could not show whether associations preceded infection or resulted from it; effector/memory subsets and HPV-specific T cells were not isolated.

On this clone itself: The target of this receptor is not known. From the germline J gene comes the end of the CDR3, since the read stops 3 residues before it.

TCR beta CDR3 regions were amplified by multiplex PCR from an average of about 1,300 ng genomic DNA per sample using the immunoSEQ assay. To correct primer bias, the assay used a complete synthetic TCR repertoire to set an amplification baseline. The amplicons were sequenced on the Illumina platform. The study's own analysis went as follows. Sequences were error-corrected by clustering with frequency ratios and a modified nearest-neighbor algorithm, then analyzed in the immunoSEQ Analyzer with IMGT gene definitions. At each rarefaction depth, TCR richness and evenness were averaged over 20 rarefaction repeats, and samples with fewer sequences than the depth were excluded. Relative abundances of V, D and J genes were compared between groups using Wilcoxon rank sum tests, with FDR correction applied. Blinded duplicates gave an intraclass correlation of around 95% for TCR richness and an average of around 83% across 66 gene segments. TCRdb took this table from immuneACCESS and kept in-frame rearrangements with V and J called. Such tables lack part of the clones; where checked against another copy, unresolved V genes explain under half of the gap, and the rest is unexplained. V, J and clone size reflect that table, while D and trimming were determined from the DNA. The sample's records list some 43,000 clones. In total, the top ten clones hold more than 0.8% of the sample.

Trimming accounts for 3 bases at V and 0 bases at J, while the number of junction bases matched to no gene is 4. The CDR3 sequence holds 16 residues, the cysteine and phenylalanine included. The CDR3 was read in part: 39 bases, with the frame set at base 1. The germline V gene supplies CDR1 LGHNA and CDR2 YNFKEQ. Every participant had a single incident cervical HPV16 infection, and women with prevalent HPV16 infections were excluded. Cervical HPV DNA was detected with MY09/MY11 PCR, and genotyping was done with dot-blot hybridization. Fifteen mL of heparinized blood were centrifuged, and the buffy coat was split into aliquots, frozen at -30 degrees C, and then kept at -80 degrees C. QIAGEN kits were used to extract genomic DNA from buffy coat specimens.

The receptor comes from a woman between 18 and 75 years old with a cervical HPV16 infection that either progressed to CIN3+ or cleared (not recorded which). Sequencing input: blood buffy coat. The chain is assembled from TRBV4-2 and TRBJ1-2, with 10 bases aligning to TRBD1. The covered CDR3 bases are TGTGCCAGCAGCCAGGGACAGGGGAGTTCTAACTATGGC. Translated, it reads CASSQGQGSSNYG. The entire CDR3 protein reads CASSQGQGSSNYGYTF.